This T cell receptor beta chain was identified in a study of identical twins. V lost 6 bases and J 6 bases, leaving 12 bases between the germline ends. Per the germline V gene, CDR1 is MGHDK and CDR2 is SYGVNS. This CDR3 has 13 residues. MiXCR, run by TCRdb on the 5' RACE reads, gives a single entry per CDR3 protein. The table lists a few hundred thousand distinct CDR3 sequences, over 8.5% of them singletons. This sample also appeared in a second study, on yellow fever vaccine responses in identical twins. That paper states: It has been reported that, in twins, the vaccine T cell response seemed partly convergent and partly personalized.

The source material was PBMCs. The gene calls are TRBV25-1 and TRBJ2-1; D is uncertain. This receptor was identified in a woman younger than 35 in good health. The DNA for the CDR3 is TGTGCCAGCAGGAGGTCAACCTCCAATGAGCAGTTCTTC. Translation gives CASRRSTSNEQFF.